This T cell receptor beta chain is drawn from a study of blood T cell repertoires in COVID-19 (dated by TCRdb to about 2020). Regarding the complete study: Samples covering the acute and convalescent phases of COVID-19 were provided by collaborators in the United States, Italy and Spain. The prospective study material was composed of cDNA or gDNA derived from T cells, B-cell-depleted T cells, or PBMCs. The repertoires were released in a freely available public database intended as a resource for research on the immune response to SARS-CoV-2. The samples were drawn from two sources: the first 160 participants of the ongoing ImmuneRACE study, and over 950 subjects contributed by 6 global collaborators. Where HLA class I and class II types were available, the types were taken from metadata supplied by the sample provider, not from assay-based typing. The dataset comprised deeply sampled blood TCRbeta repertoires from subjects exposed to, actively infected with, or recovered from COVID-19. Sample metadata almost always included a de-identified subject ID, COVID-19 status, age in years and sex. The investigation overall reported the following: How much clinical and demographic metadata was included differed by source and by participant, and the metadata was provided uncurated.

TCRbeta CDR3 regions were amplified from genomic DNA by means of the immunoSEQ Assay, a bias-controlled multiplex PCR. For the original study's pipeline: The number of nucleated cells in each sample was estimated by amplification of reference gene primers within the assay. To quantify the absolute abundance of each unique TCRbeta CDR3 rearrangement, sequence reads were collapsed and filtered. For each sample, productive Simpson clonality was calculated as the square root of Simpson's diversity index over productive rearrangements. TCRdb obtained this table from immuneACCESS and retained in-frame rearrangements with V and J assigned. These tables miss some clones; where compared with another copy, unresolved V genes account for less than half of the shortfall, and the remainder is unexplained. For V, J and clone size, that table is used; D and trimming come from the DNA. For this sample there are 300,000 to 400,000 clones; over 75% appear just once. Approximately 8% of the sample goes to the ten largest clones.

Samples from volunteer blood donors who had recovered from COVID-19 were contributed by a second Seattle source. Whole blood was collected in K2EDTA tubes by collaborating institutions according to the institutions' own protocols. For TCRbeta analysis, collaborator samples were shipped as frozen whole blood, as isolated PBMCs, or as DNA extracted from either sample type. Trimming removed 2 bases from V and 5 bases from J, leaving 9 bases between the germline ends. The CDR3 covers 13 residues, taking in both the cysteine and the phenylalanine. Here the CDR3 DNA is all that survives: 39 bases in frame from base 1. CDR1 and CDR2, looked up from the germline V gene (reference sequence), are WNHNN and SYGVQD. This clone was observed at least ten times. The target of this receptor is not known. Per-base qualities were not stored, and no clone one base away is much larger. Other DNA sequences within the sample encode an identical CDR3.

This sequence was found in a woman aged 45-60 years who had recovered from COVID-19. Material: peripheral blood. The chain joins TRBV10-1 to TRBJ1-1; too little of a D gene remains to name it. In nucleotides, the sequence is TGCGCCAGCAGTGAGGGGCCGGGGACTGAAGCTTTCTTT. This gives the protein CASSEGPGTEAFF.